Listed here are 32 T cell receptor beta chains from one sample, sequenced in a study of tumor and adjacent non-tumor tissue in lung cancer. TCRbeta libraries were built with three rounds of nested PCR, modified from ARM-PCR. One entry per CDR3 protein results from TCRdb running MiXCR on the multiplex PCR reads. The sample records some 73,000 distinct CDR3 sequences, about four fifths being singletons. No cell sorting was done before RNA was extracted from the tissue. The normal lung tissue was taken more than 3 cm from the tumor edge. Sequencing was done on a sample of distant non-tumor lung tissue. The receptors originated from a man between 60 and 75 years old with non-small cell lung cancer.

This clonotype was found once. No conserved phenylalanine or tryptophan is present at the end of the CDR3, so a read error is the likely explanation. The DNA is left out, because the CDR3 cannot be placed on it with certainty; the CDR3 is given as TCRdb lists it. The J gene is TRBJ2-3, the V gene TRBV11-3; no check of the table's D call, TRBD2, against the DNA was made. The CDR3 region is 14 residues in length, termini included. Germline V CDR1 and CDR2: SGHNT, YENEEA. This CDR3 reads CASSLDPPRRIRSI.

V is TRBV28 and J is TRBJ1-1, with 11 bases matching TRBD1. Germline V gives CDR1 MDHEN, CDR2 SYDVKM. The V segment lost 3 bases and the J segment 0 bases; nucleotides outside the gene matches: 6. The CDR3 sequence is 17 residues long. CDR3 protein: CASSFERDRGLNTEAFF. The CDR3 DNA sequence: TGTGCCAGCAGTTTTGAGAGGGACAGGGGGTTGAACACTGAAGCTTTCTTT.

This clonotype was observed once. Sequence at one end of the junction differs from germline and may be a read error. The J gene is TRBJ2-6, the V gene TRBV5-4; D not certain. The CDR3 runs 18 residues. Germline V gene lookup returns CDR1 SGHNT and CDR2 YYREEE (reference sequence). In DNA form, the CDR3 reads TGTGCCAGCAGCTTGGATTCCAGCTCCCCCTCTGGAGCCAACGTCCTGACTTTC. Protein: CASSLDSSSPSGANVLTF.

This clonotype was detected many times. This rearrangement joins TRBV20-1 to TRBJ1-3; D gene ambiguous. This CDR3 has 16 amino acids. The germline CDR1 and CDR2 sequences are DFQATT and SNEGSKA (reference sequence). V shed 0 bases and J shed 0 bases, with 12 bases lying between them. The CDR3 DNA reads as TGCAGTGCTAGAGATCAGAGGAGTGCCTCTGGAAACACCATATATTTT. It codes for CSARDQRSASGNTIYF.

A remark on this clonotype: Compared with germline, one end of the junction differs, possibly owing to a read error. V gene TRBV5-6 combines with J gene TRBJ1-1; TRBD1 agrees at 7 bases. Germline CDR1 and CDR2: SGHDT and YYEEEE. The CDR3 spans 14 residues. The DNA for the CDR3 is TGTCCCACCACACGGACCAACAGGGGCACTAAAGCTTTCTTT. Its protein product is CPTTRTNRGTKAFF.

This clonotype was seen just once. The conserved final phenylalanine or tryptophan is absent from the CDR3, which likely points to a read error. The V gene is TRBV20-1, the J gene TRBJ1-5; D may be TRBD1 (6 bases). The germline CDR1 and CDR2 sequences are DFQATT and SNEGSKA (reference sequence). CDR3 length equals 16 residues. Trimming removed 6 bases at V and 6 bases at J, with 24 bases between. The CDR3 DNA follows: TGCAGTGCCAAAGAGGGAACAGGGAGAATGAGTCAGCCCCAGCATTAT. Encoded protein: CSAKEGTGRMSQPQHY.

The chain joins TRBV6-2 or TRBV6-3 to TRBJ2-4, with unresolved D. The CDR3 totals 11 residues. V was pared by 5 bases and J by 9 bases, with 8 bases between. CDR1 is MNHEY, CDR2 SVGEGT, per germline. Written as DNA, the CDR3 is TGTGCCAGCAGTACCCCAGCCATTCAGTACTTC. Its translation is CASSTPAIQYF.

For this clonotype: At one end the junction does not follow the germline gene, possibly because of a read error. The V and J genes are TRBV11-3 and TRBJ2-7, with D perhaps TRBD2 (5 bases). The CDR3 length is 13 residues. Germline CDR1 and CDR2: SGHNT and YENEEA. The CDR3 nucleotides are TGTGCCAGCAGCCCCCGGAGGCCCTACGAACAGTGCTTC. Protein sequence: CASSPRRPYEQCF.

The chain carries TRBV20-1 and TRBJ2-7, with D hard to call. The CDR3 has 13 amino acids. From germline, CDR1 is DFQATT and CDR2 SNEGSKA (reference sequence). The V end lost 4 bases, the J end lost 6 bases, and 16 bases lay between the germline ends. CDR3 sequence: CSAIGIAIGEQYF. The DNA of the CDR3 is TGCAGTGCTATAGGGATTGCTATAGGCGAGCAGTACTTC.

Regarding this clonotype: The junction departs from germline at one end; a sequencing error may be responsible. V is TRBV11-2 and J is TRBJ2-6, with 11 bases identical to TRBD2. Germline CDR1 reads SGHAT; CDR2 reads FQNNGV. The CDR3 runs 18 residues. CDR3 nucleotides: TGTGCCAGCAATCCAACTAGCGGGGGAGCCACTGAGGCCAACGTCGTGACTTTC. It is translated as CASNPTSGGATEANVVTF.

In its sample, this clonotype was seen once. This is likely a read error, given that the CDR3 carries no conserved phenylalanine or tryptophan at its end. CDR3 DNA sequence: TGTGCCAGCAGCTTCGCCTACACGGTCGGCACTGAAGCTTTCTCT. Protein product: CASSFAYTVGTEAFS. The chain carries TRBV11-3 and TRBJ1-1; unclear D gene. V lost 3 bases to trimming and J lost 4 bases, with 15 bases between them. The V gene's germline CDR1 is SGHNT and CDR2 YENEEA. The CDR3 length is 15 residues.

With regard to this clonotype: Lacking the conserved final phenylalanine or tryptophan, this CDR3 likely reflects a read error. V gene TRBV4-3 combines with J gene TRBJ1-1; TRBD1 might be the D (6 bases). V was shortened by 0 bases and J by 11 bases, with 19 bases between the two germline ends. Per the germline V gene, CDR1 is LGHNA and CDR2 is YSLEER. The CDR3 covers 15 residues. The CDR3 DNA reads as TGCGCCAGCAGCCAAGATGGGGGCATGGGGGCTGGGGCTTTCGTT. It translates to CASSQDGGMGAGAFV.

To note about this clonotype: The junction does not match germline at one end; this may be a read error. This chain uses TRBV6-1 with TRBJ2-1, with 8 bases fitting TRBD2. Germline values: CDR1 MNHNS, CDR2 SASEGT. CDR3 length: 15 residues. In DNA, the CDR3 is TGTGTCACCAGACCCCCGGGACTAGGTAAGGATGAGCAGTTGTTC. Protein: CVTRPPGLGKDEQLF.

This clonotype turned up a few times. No conserved phenylalanine or tryptophan is present at the end of the CDR3, so a read error is the likely explanation. The chain links TRBV11-2 to TRBJ1-6, with D possibly TRBD1 on 6 matching bases. Trimming removed 9 bases from V and 5 bases from J, with 17 bases in between. This CDR3 comprises 15 residues. The germline V gene has CDR1 SGHAT and CDR2 FQNNGV. The CDR3 loop reads CASSLGGDNNSPLHY. CDR3 bases: TGTGCCAGTAGTTTAGGAGGGGACAATAATTCACCCCTCCACTAT.

This rearrangement joins TRBV7-9 to TRBJ1-1; D gene ambiguous. Germline V lookup: CDR1 SEHNR, CDR2 FQNEAQ (reference sequence). The CDR3 spans 14 residues. The ends were cut back, 2 bases at V and 6 bases at J, with 13 bases in the middle. In DNA form, the CDR3 reads TGTGCCAGCAGCTTAAGTCACCTGGGTGCTGAAGCTTTCTTT. It encodes CASSLSHLGAEAFF.

By share, this clonotype counts as medium-sized (0.01 to 0.1%). The V gene is TRBV29-1, the J gene TRBJ2-7, with TRBD1 matching 7 bases. CDR3 length: 14 amino acids. Germline V gene data show CDR1 as SQVTM and CDR2 as ANQGSEA. Unmatched junction bases numbered 11, after V lost 6 bases and J lost 3 bases. CDR3 bases: TGCAGCGTAGCCCGGCGACAGGGTGACTACGAGCAGTACTTC. It is translated as CSVARRQGDYEQYF.

This clonotype has a single count. The genes are TRBV11-2 and TRBJ2-5, with D tentatively TRBD1 or TRBD2 (5 bases each). Germline loops: CDR1 SGHAT, CDR2 FQNNGV. This CDR3 is built from 16 residues. V lost 5 bases and J lost 5, with 21 bases in between. The CDR3 DNA reads TGTGCCAGCAGCCCCACAATGAGGGGTCCAAAGGAGACCCAGTACTTC. Amino acid sequence: CASSPTMRGPKETQYF.

Concerning this clonotype itself: One end of the junction varies from germline; a read error may be responsible. The chain carries TRBV20-1 and TRBJ1-4; D unresolved. CDR3 length: 14 amino acids. Germline V CDR1 and CDR2: DFQATT, SNEGSKA (reference sequence). The CDR3 bases are TGTAGTGCTAGTACGACCGCCGATGGGGAAAAACTGTTTTTT. This codes for CSASTTADGEKLFF.

This clonotype has a handful of counts. V gene TRBV11-2 combines with J gene TRBJ1-1, with TRBD1 identical over 8 bases. J lost 7 bases, V lost 8 bases, and 18 bases had no gene match. CDR3 length: 16 amino acids. Germline V gives CDR1 SGHAT, CDR2 FQNNGV. Here the CDR3 reads CASCPSRGPLRGEAFF. CDR3 nucleotides: TGTGCCAGCTGCCCATCCAGGGGGCCATTGAGGGGTGAAGCTTTCTTT. The full variable domain, with the rest looked up from reference TRBV11-2 and TRBJ1-1, is EAGVAQSPRYKIIEKRQSVAFWCNPISGHATLYWYQQILGQGPKLLIQFQNNGVVDDSQLPKDRFSAERLKGVDSTLKIQPAKLEDSAVYLCASCPSRGPLRGEAFFGQGTRLTVV.

Worth noting for this clonotype: A read error may account for a junction end that differs from germline. The chain combines TRBV11-3 with TRBJ2-6; a possible D gene is TRBD1 (5 bases). The CDR3 length is 16 residues. Germline-derived CDR1 and CDR2 are SGHNT and YENEEA. This CDR3 reads CANSLESSAGANVLIF. For the CDR3, the DNA is TGTGCCAACAGCTTGGAATCCAGCGCTGGGGCCAACGTCCTGATTTTC.

For this clonotype: Germline and junction disagree at one end, which may indicate a read error. The V call is TRBV12-3 or TRBV12-4, the J call TRBJ1-3; D is ambiguous. The CDR3 spans 11 residues. CDR3: CAGSLGNNIYF. For the CDR3, the DNA is TGTGCCGGCAGTCTTGGAAACAACATATATTTT.

On this clonotype itself: The conserved phenylalanine or tryptophan normally closing the CDR3 is absent here, so this likely arose from a read error. The chain recombines TRBV6-5 with TRBJ1-5; 8 bases map to TRBD1. The CDR3 is 15 amino acids. The V gene's germline CDR1 is MNHEY and CDR2 SVGAGI. The CDR3 sequence: CARSYSGQGTQPQHL. The DNA of the CDR3 is TGTGCCAGAAGTTACAGTGGACAGGGTACTCAGCCCCAGCATCTT.

This clonotype showed up just once. The chain employs TRBV12-3 or TRBV12-4 and TRBJ2-4; the D gene could be TRBD1 or TRBD2 (5 bases each). CDR3 length: 15 residues. Trimming removed 4 bases at V and 6 bases at J, with 16 bases between. The CDR3 bases are TGTGCCAGCAGTTCACGGGGACCTGGTGGAAACATTCAGTACTTC. Its protein product is CASSSRGPGGNIQYF.

The rearrangement uses TRBV20-1 and TRBJ1-4; tentative D call: TRBD1 (5 bases). The V end was cut by 7 bases, the J end by 2 bases, with 14 bases between. CDR1 is DFQATT, CDR2 SNEGSKA, per germline (reference sequence). The CDR3 sequence is 14 residues long. CDR3 in DNA: TGCAGTGTCGCAACATGGGGGACTAATGAAAAACTGTTTTTT. Its translation: CSVATWGTNEKLFF.

The table lists this clonotype with a count of one. The germline gene is not matched at one end of the junction; a read error may be the cause. The V gene is TRBV6-5, the J gene TRBJ2-1, with TRBD2 as a possible D gene (7 bases). This CDR3 is built from 18 residues. Per the germline V gene, CDR1 is MNHEY and CDR2 is SVGAGI. CDR3 sequence (DNA): TGTGCCAGGAGTTACGGGGGTTCGGGGGGCTCTAATTACAATGAGAAATTCTTC. The encoded protein is CARSYGGSGGSNYNEKFF.

About this clonotype itself: Just one base apart from a much larger clone, this may be a read error. The chain recombines TRBV30 with TRBJ2-6; TRBD1 is a possible D gene (6 bases). This CDR3 comprises 14 residues. CDR1 and CDR2 from the germline V gene are GTSNPN and SVGIG (reference sequence). The CDR3: CAWERGSGANVMTF. Here the CDR3 DNA reads TGTGCCTGGGAGAGGGGTTCAGGGGCCAACGTCATGACTTTC. Combining the CDR3 with reference TRBV30 and TRBJ2-6 gives the whole variable domain SQTIHQWPATLVQPVGSPLSLECTVEGTSNPNLYWYRQAAGRGLQLLFYSVGIGQISSEVPQNLSASRPQDRQFILSSKKLLLSDSGFYLCAWERGSGANVMTFGAGSRLTVL.

This clonotype was found once. Compared with germline, one end of the junction differs, possibly owing to a read error. The rearrangement joins TRBV6-5 to TRBJ1-2; D is unresolved. The CDR3 extends over 17 amino acids. CDR1 is MNHEY and CDR2 is SVGAGI in the germline V gene. CDR3 nucleotides: TGTGCCAGCAGTTCTCCTGGACGGAGAGCGACTAACTATGACTACACTTTC. Its translation: CASSSPGRRATNYDYTF.

Of note for this clonotype: Mismatch with germline at one junction end may stem from a read error. The J gene is TRBJ2-2, the V gene TRBV11-1; 7 nucleotides line up with TRBD2. CDR1 is SGHAT, CDR2 FQDESV, per germline (reference sequence). The CDR3 has 15 residues. The CDR3 sequence is CASSLGGSSTGELFF. The DNA of the CDR3 is TGTGCCAGCAGCTTAGGCGGGAGTAGCACCGGAGAGCTTTTTTTT.

In the case of this clonotype: Being one base from a much bigger clone, this may be a read error. The J gene is TRBJ2-2, the V gene TRBV5-4; the D is unclear. This CDR3 has 12 residues. The germline CDR1 and CDR2 sequences are SGHNT and YYREEE (reference sequence). The CDR3 is CASSSATRELFF. DNA of the CDR3: TGTGCCAGCAGCTCGGCCACCAGGGAGCTGTTTTTT.

With respect to this clonotype: Likely a read error: the CDR3 ends without its conserved phenylalanine or tryptophan. The limits of the CDR3 on the DNA are not certain, so only TCRdb's listed CDR3 is given. This chain connects TRBV11-3 to TRBJ1-1. From its first to its last residue, the CDR3 has 14 amino acids. CDR1 is SGHNT and CDR2 is YENEEA in the germline V gene. CDR3 region: CASSSHGRQSETFL.

V and J are TRBV4-2 and TRBJ2-5; D is undetermined. This CDR3 is 18 amino acids long. The germline V and J ends were trimmed by 0 bases and 1 base, with 18 bases remaining between them. Germline loops: CDR1 LGHNA, CDR2 YNFKEQ. The CDR3 sequence is CASSQDLRVWGTQETQYF. CDR3 coding DNA: TGTGCCAGCAGCCAAGATCTACGGGTGTGGGGAACCCAAGAGACCCAGTACTTC.

CDR3 amino acids: CASSSTGEVTWYF. The CDR3 DNA follows: TGTGCCAGCAGCTCTACCGGGGAAGTGACCTGGTACTTC. J is TRBJ2-5 and V is TRBV11-2, with D perhaps matching TRBD2 (5 bases). Looked up from germline, CDR1 is SGHAT and CDR2 is FQNNGV. This CDR3 contains 13 residues. The ends were cut back, 4 bases at V and 13 bases at J, with 19 bases in the middle. The variable domain in full, completed from reference TRBV11-2 and TRBJ2-5, reads EAGVAQSPRYKIIEKRQSVAFWCNPISGHATLYWYQQILGQGPKLLIQFQNNGVVDDSQLPKDRFSAERLKGVDSTLKIQPAKLEDSAVYLCASSSTGEVTWYFGPGTRLLVL.